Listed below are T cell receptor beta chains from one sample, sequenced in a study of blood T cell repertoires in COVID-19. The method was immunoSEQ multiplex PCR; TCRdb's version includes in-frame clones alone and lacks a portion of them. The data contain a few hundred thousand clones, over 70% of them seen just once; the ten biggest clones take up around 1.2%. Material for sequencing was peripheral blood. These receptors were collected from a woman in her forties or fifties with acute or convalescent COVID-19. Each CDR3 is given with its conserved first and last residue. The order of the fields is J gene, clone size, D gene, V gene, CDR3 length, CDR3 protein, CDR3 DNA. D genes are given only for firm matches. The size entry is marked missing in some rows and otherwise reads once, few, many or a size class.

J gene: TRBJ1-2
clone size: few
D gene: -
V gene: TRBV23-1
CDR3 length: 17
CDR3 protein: CASSQFPRRTHNYGYTF
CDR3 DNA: TGCGCCAGCAGTCAATTTCCGAGGCGAACCCACAACTATGGCTACACCTTC

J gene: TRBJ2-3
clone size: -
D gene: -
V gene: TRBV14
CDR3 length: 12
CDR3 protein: CASSVAPDTQYF
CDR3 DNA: TGTGCCAGCAGCGTAGCTCCAGATACGCAGTATTTT

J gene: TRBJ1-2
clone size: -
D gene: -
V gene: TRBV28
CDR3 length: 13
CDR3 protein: CASSETAYYGYTF
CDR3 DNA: TGTGCCAGCAGTGAGACAGCCTACTATGGCTACACCTTC

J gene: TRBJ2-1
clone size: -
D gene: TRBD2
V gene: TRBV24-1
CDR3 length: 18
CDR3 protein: CATSDPTIAGGNYNEQFF
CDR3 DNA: TGTGCCACCAGTGACCCTACCATAGCGGGGGGTAACTACAATGAGCAGTTCTTC

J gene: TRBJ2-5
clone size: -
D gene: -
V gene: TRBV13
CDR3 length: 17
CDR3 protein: CASSLYGRRDPQETQYF
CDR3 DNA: TGTGCCAGCAGCTTATATGGACGGAGGGATCCGCAAGAGACCCAGTACTTC

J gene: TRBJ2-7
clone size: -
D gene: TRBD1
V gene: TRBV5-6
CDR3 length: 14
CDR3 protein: CASSFWDRDYEQYF
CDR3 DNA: TGTGCCAGCAGCTTTTGGGACAGGGACTACGAGCAGTACTTC

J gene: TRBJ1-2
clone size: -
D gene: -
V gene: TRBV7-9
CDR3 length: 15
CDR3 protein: CASSSVLYKFHGYTF
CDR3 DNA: TGTGCCAGCAGCTCTGTATTGTACAAGTTTCATGGCTACACCTTC

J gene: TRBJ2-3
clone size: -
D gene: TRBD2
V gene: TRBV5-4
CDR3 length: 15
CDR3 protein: CASSFSSGGADTQYF
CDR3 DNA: TGTGCCAGCAGCTTTTCTAGCGGGGGGGCAGATACGCAGTATTTT

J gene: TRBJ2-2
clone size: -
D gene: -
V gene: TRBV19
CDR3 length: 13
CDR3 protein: CASSGPEGGELFF
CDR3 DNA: TGTGCCAGTAGCGGACCTGAGGGCGGGGAGCTGTTTTTT

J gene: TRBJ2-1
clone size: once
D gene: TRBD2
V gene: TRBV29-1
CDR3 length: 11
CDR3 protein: CSVLLAGEQFF
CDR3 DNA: TGCAGCGTTCTGCTAGCGGGTGAGCAGTTCTTC

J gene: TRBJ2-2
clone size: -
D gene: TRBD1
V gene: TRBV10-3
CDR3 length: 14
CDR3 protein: CAVSGQVNTGELFF
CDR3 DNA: TGTGCCGTTTCGGGACAGGTAAACACCGGGGAGCTGTTTTTT

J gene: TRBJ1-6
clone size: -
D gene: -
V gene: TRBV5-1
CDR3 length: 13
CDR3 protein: CASSWENNSPLHF
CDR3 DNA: TGCGCCAGCAGCTGGGAGAATAATTCACCCCTCCACTTT

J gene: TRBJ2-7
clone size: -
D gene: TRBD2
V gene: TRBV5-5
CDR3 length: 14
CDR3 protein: CASSLDPAGGEQYF
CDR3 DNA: TGTGCCAGCAGCTTGGATCCAGCGGGAGGCGAGCAGTACTTC

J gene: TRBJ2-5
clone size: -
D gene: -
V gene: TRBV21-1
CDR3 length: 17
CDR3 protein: CASSKVGETGGSETQYF
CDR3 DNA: TGTGCCAGCAGCAAAGTAGGTGAGACAGGGGGCTCGGAGACCCAGTACTTC

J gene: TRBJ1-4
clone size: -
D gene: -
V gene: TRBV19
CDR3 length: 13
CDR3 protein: CASNGRVNEKLFF
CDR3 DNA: TGTGCCAGTAACGGCAGGGTCAATGAAAAACTGTTTTTT

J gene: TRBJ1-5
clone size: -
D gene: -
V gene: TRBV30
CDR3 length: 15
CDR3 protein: CAWSSGAYSNQPQHF
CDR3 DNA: TGTGCCTGGAGCTCTGGGGCTTATAGCAATCAGCCCCAGCATTTT

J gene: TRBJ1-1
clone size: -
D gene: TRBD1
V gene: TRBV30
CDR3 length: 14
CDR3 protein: CAWSQGTGNTEAFF
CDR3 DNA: TGTGCCTGGAGCCAGGGGACAGGGAACACTGAAGCTTTCTTT

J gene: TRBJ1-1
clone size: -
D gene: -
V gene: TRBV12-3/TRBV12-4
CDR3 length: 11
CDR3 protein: CASSPGIGAFF
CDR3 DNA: TGTGCCAGCAGTCCCGGGATTGGAGCTTTCTTT

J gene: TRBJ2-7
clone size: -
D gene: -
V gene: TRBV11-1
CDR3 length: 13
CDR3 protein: CASSSGPLYEQYF
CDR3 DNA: TGTGCCAGCAGCTCAGGGCCCCTCTACGAGCAGTACTTC

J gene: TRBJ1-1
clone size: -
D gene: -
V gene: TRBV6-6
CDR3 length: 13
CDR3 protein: CASSYFRDIEAFF
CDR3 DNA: TGTGCCAGCAGTTACTTCCGGGACATTGAAGCTTTCTTT

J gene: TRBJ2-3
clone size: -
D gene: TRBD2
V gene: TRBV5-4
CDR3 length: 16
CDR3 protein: CASSWPGLAGADTQYF
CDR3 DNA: TGTGCCAGCAGCTGGCCGGGGCTAGCGGGAGCTGATACGCAGTATTTT

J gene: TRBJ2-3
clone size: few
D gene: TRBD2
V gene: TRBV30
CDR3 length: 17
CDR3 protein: CAWSVRYGGGAGDTQYF
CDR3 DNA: TGTGCCTGGAGTGTAAGATACGGCGGGGGGGCCGGAGATACGCAGTATTTT

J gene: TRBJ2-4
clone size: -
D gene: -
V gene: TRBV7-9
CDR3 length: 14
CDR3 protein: CASSSAMTGSIQYF
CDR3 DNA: TGTGCCAGCAGCTCGGCGATGACGGGGAGCATTCAGTACTTC

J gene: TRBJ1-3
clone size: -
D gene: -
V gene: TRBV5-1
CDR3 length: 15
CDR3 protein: CASSLAGLSGNTIYF
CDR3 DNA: TGCGCCAGCAGCTTGGCAGGGCTCTCTGGAAACACCATATATTTT

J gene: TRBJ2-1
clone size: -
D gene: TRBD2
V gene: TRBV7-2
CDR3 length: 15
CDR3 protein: CASTRRSSGSGEQFF
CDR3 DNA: TGTGCCAGCACCCGCCGGTCTAGCGGGAGCGGTGAGCAGTTCTTC

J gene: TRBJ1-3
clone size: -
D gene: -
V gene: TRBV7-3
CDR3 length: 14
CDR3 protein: CASSYGGSGNTIYF
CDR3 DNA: TGTGCCAGCAGCTACGGGGGAAGCGGAAACACCATATATTTT

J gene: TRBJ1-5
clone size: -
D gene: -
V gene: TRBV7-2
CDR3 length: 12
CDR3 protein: CASSLPGQPQHF
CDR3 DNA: TGTGCCAGCAGCTTGCCGGGTCAGCCCCAGCATTTT

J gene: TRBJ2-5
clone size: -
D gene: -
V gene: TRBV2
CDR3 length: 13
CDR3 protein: CASSGYREETQYF
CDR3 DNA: TGTGCCAGCAGTGGCTACAGGGAAGAGACCCAGTACTTC

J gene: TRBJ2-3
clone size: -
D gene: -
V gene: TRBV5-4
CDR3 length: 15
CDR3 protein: CASSLAGTSTDTQYF
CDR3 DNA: TGTGCCAGCAGCTTGGCCGGGACTAGCACAGATACGCAGTATTTT

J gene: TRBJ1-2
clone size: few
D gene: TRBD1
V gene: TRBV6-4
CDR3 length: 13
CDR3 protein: CASSPTGVYGYTF
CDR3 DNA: TGTGCCAGCAGCCCCACAGGGGTCTATGGCTACACCTTC

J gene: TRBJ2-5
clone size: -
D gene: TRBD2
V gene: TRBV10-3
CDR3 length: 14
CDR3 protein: CAIGVAGVGETQYF
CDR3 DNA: TGTGCCATCGGCGTAGCGGGAGTTGGAGAGACCCAGTACTTC

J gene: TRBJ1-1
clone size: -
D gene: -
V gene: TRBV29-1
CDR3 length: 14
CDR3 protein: CSVVTSWANSEAFF
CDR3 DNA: TGCAGCGTCGTGACAAGTTGGGCCAACTCTGAAGCTTTCTTT

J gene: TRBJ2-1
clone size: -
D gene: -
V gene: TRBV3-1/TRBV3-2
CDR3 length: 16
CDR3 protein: CASSQEFRGSYNEQFF
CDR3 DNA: TGTGCCAGCAGCCAAGAATTCAGGGGCTCCTACAATGAGCAGTTCTTC